One sample yielded the 24 T cell receptor beta chains listed below, sequenced in a study of blood T cells in healthy people across ages. Together with a sample-barcoded 5' primer, a J-beta primer mix was included in a second PCR lasting about 7 to 11 cycles. TCRdb processed the 5' RACE reads anew with MiXCR; each CDR3 protein has one entry. Here the sample spans about 680,000 distinct CDR3 sequences, 45% to 50% being singletons. The specimen sequenced was blood. The receptors come from a woman in her fifties or sixties in good health.

The V and J genes are TRBV28 and TRBJ1-1; unclear D gene. This CDR3 region has 11 residues. Trimming removed 5 bases at V and 10 bases at J, with 11 bases between. CDR1 is MDHEN and CDR2 is SYDVKM in the germline V gene. Here the CDR3 DNA reads TGTGCCAGCAGTCCCCCTCCCGGAGCTTTCTTT. It is translated as CASSPPPGAFF.

This clonotype was picked up a small number of times. The chain joins TRBV5-1 to TRBJ1-2; no reliable D call. V lost 4 bases and J lost 4, with 23 bases in between. CDR3 length equals 17 residues. Germline lookup yields CDR1 SGHRS and CDR2 YFSETQ. CDR3 sequence: CASSHDGNSGRGYGYTF. The CDR3 DNA sequence: TGCGCCAGCAGCCATGACGGAAATTCCGGTCGAGGCTATGGCTACACCTTC.

This chain links TRBV29-1 with TRBJ2-4; TRBD2 is a possible D gene (7 bases). The J call may be mistaken, given a closer DNA end match to TRBJ2-7. Germline V lookup: CDR1 SQVTM, CDR2 ANQGSEA. The CDR3 has 11 residues. CDR3 coding DNA: TGCGGCGCAGAGGGGGGGTACGAGCAGTACTTC. This codes for CGAEGGYEQYF.

This clonotype came up many times. The chain is built from TRBV5-1 and TRBJ2-1; D tentatively fits TRBD1 or TRBD2 (5 bases each). This CDR3 is 15 amino acids long. Deletions cut 2 bases from V and 4 bases from J, with 13 bases between. Germline loops: CDR1 SGHRS, CDR2 YFSETQ. CDR3: CASSLEGPGYNEQFF. The CDR3, as DNA: TGCGCCAGCAGCTTAGAGGGGCCGGGGTACAATGAGCAGTTCTTC.

This clonotype was recorded once. The chain joins TRBV2 to TRBJ1-4; D unclear. V was clipped by 11 bases and J by 4 bases, with 17 bases between them. Germline CDR1 and CDR2: SNHLY and FYNNEI. This CDR3 has 14 amino acids. The CDR3 region is CAGLRSLINEKLFF. CDR3 sequence (DNA): TGTGCCGGCCTCCGGTCACTAATTAATGAAAAACTGTTTTTT.

The chain joins TRBV9 to TRBJ2-7; 8 bases fit TRBD2. After removal of 0 bases from V and 4 bases from J, the junction contained 3 bases not matched to a gene. CDR3 size: 14 residues. Germline V lookup: CDR1 SGDLS, CDR2 YYNGEE. For the CDR3, the DNA is TGTGCCAGCAGCGTAGAGAGCGGGAGTTACGAGCAGTACTTC. Amino acid sequence: CASSVESGSYEQYF.

This clonotype has just a few counts. This sequence joins TRBV9 and TRBJ2-1; D might be TRBD1 or TRBD2, each matching 5 bases. The CDR3 is 15 amino acids. Germline values: CDR1 SGDLS, CDR2 YYNGEE. V shed 0 bases and J shed 3 bases, with 10 bases lying between them. The CDR3 sequence: CASSVGGAGYNEQFF. DNA of the CDR3: TGTGCCAGCAGCGTAGGAGGGGCGGGCTACAATGAGCAGTTCTTC.

The table lists this clonotype with many counts. J is TRBJ2-1 and V is TRBV20-1, with 11 bases that match TRBD2. The V segment lost 0 bases and the J segment 6 bases; nucleotides outside the gene matches: 4. The CDR3 consists of 15 residues. Germline assignment: CDR1 DFQATT and CDR2 SNEGSKA (reference sequence). The DNA for the CDR3 is TGCAGTGCTAGAGATCCTAGCGGGAGGTCCAATGAGCAGTTCTTC. As protein: CSARDPSGRSNEQFF.

This clonotype was seen more than once but under ten times. The rearrangement uses TRBV25-1 and TRBJ1-2; tentatively, D is TRBD1 (5 bases). Per the germline V gene, CDR1 is MGHDK and CDR2 is SYGVNS. The CDR3 spans 16 residues. Trimming stripped 3 bases from V and 3 bases from J, with 17 bases between. In DNA form, the CDR3 reads TGTGCCAGCAGTGAGCACGGCCAGGGTTGGTACTATGGCTACACCTTC. Its protein is CASSEHGQGWYYGYTF.

The CDR3 DNA sequence: TGCAGTGCTAGACGACGGTACTTATTCTACAATGAGCAGTACTTC. It translates to CSARRRYLFYNEQYF. The chain recombines TRBV20-1 with TRBJ2-7; no definite D call. The CDR3 totals 15 residues. Germline V lookup: CDR1 DFQATT, CDR2 SNEGSKA (reference sequence). V was trimmed by 2 bases and J by 7 bases, leaving 21 bases between them.

On this clonotype: Compared with germline, one end of the junction differs, possibly owing to a read error. The V and J genes are TRBV7-8 and TRBJ2-5; 7 nucleotides match TRBD1. The CDR3 sequence is 14 residues long. Germline V CDR1 and CDR2: SGHVS, FQNEAQ. CDR3 in amino acids: CATSSGTAQETQYF. The CDR3 DNA follows: TGTGCCACCAGCTCCGGGACAGCACAAGAGACCCAGTACTTC.

As for this clonotype: Germline is not matched at one junction end, which may reflect a read error. The chain joins TRBV28 to TRBJ1-6; 12 bases match TRBD1. The CDR3 has 16 amino acids. Germline V gene data show CDR1 as MDHEN and CDR2 as SYDVKM. This CDR3 is CAGSFKGTGGGSPLHF. CDR3 nucleotides: TGTGCCGGCAGTTTTAAGGGGACAGGGGGCGGTTCACCCCTCCACTTT.

Only one count was recorded for this clonotype. The gene calls are TRBV12-3 or TRBV12-4 and TRBJ2-3, with 9 bases matching TRBD2. The CDR3 runs to 16 residues. Trimming cost V 6 bases and J 0 bases; bases outside gene matches: 7. This chain's CDR3 is CASRGWTSESTDTQYF. The CDR3 DNA sequence: TGTGCCAGCAGGGGATGGACTAGCGAGAGCACAGATACGCAGTATTTT.

This clonotype was counted a few times. The chain employs TRBV5-1 and TRBJ2-7; perhaps TRBD2 as D (6 bases). V lost 0 bases and J lost 3, with 10 bases in between. Germline CDR1 SGHRS, CDR2 YFSETQ. CDR3 length: 14 amino acids. The CDR3, as DNA: TGCGCCAGCAGCTTGGAGGCGGGATACTACGAGCAGTACTTC. It specifies CASSLEAGYYEQYF.

This chain connects TRBV4-2 to TRBJ2-7; D is perhaps TRBD2 (5 bases). With 1 base removed from V and 3 bases from J, the gap between germline ends came to 13 bases. The CDR3 runs to 15 residues. CDR1 is LGHNA, CDR2 YNFKEQ, per germline. CDR3 DNA: TGTGCCAGCAGCCAAGTCGCTATTGGGAGCTACGAGCAGTACTTC. Translating it yields CASSQVAIGSYEQYF.

V gene TRBV12-3 or TRBV12-4 combines with J gene TRBJ1-1; possible D gene TRBD1, 5 bases. The V gene lost 5 bases and the J gene lost 5 bases, with 12 bases spanning the gap. The CDR3 spans 13 residues. The CDR3 nucleotides are TGTGCCAGCAGTCGTGGGACTGAAACTGAAGCTTTCTTT. It yields the protein CASSRGTETEAFF.

The J gene is TRBJ2-5, the V gene TRBV4-2, with D tentatively TRBD2 (5 bases). The CDR3 is made up of 13 amino acids. Germline V gene data show CDR1 as LGHNA and CDR2 as YNFKEQ. Trimming shortened V by 1 base and J by 9 bases, and 12 bases separated the two germline ends. CDR3 loop: CASSQAPTEAQYF. DNA for the CDR3: TGTGCCAGCAGCCAAGCTCCGACGGAGGCCCAGTACTTC.

The chain employs TRBV7-9 and TRBJ2-7; TRBD2 aligns across 14 bases. This CDR3 region has 19 residues. J lost 5 bases, V lost 4 bases, and 16 bases had no gene match. The germline gives CDR1 SEHNR, CDR2 FQNEAQ (reference sequence). CDR3 region: CASSSSSHSGTSGSDEQYF. DNA for the CDR3: TGTGCCAGCAGCTCCTCCAGTCATTCCGGGACTAGCGGGAGTGACGAGCAGTACTTC.

CDR3 DNA: TGTGCCAGCAGGCGGACGAGCGGGAGAGGAACAGATACGCAGTATTTT. Translated: CASRRTSGRGTDTQYF. This chain joins TRBV2 and TRBJ2-3; 8 nucleotides agree with TRBD2. The CDR3 runs to 16 residues. V gave up 6 bases and J gave up 3 bases; unmatched junction bases: 11. Germline V CDR1 and CDR2: SNHLY, FYNNEI. The full variable domain, rest sourced from reference TRBV2 and TRBJ2-3, is EPEVTQTPSHQVTQMGQEVILRCVPISNHLYFYWYRQILGQKVEFLVSFYNNEISEKSEIFDDQFSVERPDGSNFTLKIRSTKLEDSAMYFCASRRTSGRGTDTQYFGPGTRLTVL.

This clonotype was seen a few times. This chain connects TRBV29-1 to TRBJ2-3; D may match TRBD1 or TRBD2 (5 bases each). The germline CDR1 and CDR2 sequences are SQVTM and ANQGSEA. The V end was cut by 3 bases, the J end by 3 bases, with 16 bases between. The CDR3 has 15 residues. The CDR3 loop reads CSVDRQGPITDTQYF. CDR3 coding DNA: TGCAGCGTTGATAGGCAGGGACCTATAACAGATACGCAGTATTTT.

V gene TRBV5-1 combines with J gene TRBJ2-2; D not certain. Germline-derived CDR1 and CDR2 are SGHRS and YFSETQ. The CDR3 consists of 14 residues. Trimming pared 0 bases from V and 3 bases from J, leaving 6 bases between. The DNA for the CDR3 is TGCGCCAGCAGCTTGGATGGCGACACCGGGGAGCTGTTTTTT. It yields the protein CASSLDGDTGELFF.

The genes are TRBV4-3 and TRBJ1-4, with TRBD1 identical over 10 bases. V lost 1 base and J lost 6; bases outside the gene matches: 5. CDR3 length equals 16 residues. Germline V gene sequence: CDR1 LGHNA, CDR2 YSLEER. CDR3 sequence (DNA): TGCGCCAGCAGCCAAGGACAGGGGGCGCGGTATGAAAAACTGTTTTTT. It specifies CASSQGQGARYEKLFF.

A remark on this clonotype: This could be a read error, since a much larger clone is one nucleotide away. V usage is TRBV29-1 and J usage is TRBJ1-2, with D possibly matching TRBD1 (5 bases). Germline-derived CDR1 and CDR2 are SQVTM and ANQGSEA. V was trimmed by 6 bases and J by 8 bases, leaving 16 bases between them. The CDR3 runs to 12 residues. CDR3 sequence (DNA): TGCAGCGTCGCGGGACGGGGGAAAGGCTACACCTTC. Its protein product is CSVAGRGKGYTF. Full variable domain (outside the CDR3, taken from reference TRBV29-1 and TRBJ1-2): SAVISQKPSRDICQRGTSLTIQCQVDSQVTMMFWYRQQPGQSLTLIATANQGSEATYESGFVIDKFPISRPNLTFSTLTVSNMSPEDSSIYLCSVAGRGKGYTFGSGTRLTVV.

The rearrangement uses TRBV7-8 and TRBJ2-3, with D maybe TRBD2 (5 bases). From germline, CDR1 is SGHVS and CDR2 FQNEAQ. This CDR3 is 17 amino acids long. V gave up 4 bases and J gave up 4 bases, with 21 bases separating them. CDR3 region: CASSYPRGRAEADTQYF. The CDR3 bases are TGTGCCAGCAGCTACCCACGTGGGCGGGCGGAGGCAGATACGCAGTATTTT.